Listed below are T cell receptor beta chains from one sample, sequenced in a study of cytomegalovirus exposure and HLA in healthy donors. The protocol was immunoSEQ multiplex PCR, while the TCRdb copy is restricted to in-frame clones and leaves out a portion. The data show 150,000 or so clones, roughly 77% seen once. Sequencing input: PBMCs. These receptors all come from a man in his late teens or twenties in good health and CMV-seropositive. Each CDR3 is given with its conserved first and last residue. D genes are given only for firm matches. Size values are once, few and many counts, or a class for expanded clones, and some rows have none.

clone_size | d_call | j_call | v_call | cdr3_nt | cdr3_aa
- | - | TRBJ1-1 | TRBV5-1 | TGCGCCAGCAGCTTGGGTGGAGTGAACACTGAAGCTTTCTTT | CASSLGGVNTEAFF
few | - | TRBJ2-5 | TRBV30 | TGTGCCTGGAGCTACAGGGAGGGAGGGACCCAGTACTTC | CAWSYREGGTQYF
- | TRBD2 | TRBJ2-2 | TRBV5-4 | TGTGCCAGCAGCTTGGGACTAGCAACCGGGGAGCTGTTTTTT | CASSLGLATGELFF
once | TRBD1 | TRBJ1-2 | TRBV5-4 | TGTGCCAGCAGCCTCCAAGGGGGCGCGAATGGCTACACCTTC | CASSLQGGANGYTF
- | TRBD1 | TRBJ1-6 | TRBV2 | TGTGCCAGCAGGGGACAGGGGAATTCACCCCTCCACTTT | CASRGQGNSPLHF
- | TRBD1 | TRBJ2-5 | TRBV27 | TGTGCCAGCGGAGGATTCGGGACAGTACAAGAGACCCAGTACTTC | CASGGFGTVQETQYF
few | - | TRBJ2-2 | TRBV6-1 | TGTGCCAGCAGACTACCCGGGAAAAACACCGGGGAGCTGTTTTTT | CASRLPGKNTGELFF
- | TRBD1 | TRBJ2-3 | TRBV5-1 | TGCGCCAGCAGCTTGGGACAGGGGGGGAGCACAGATACGCAGTATTTT | CASSLGQGGSTDTQYF
- | TRBD1 | TRBJ1-2 | TRBV18 | TGTGCCAGCTCACCCGCAGGGGGTGGCTACACCTTC | CASSPAGGGYTF
few | - | TRBJ2-2 | TRBV7-9 | TGTGCCAGCAGCCTTTCGACAGGAGAGAACACCGGGGAGCTGTTTTTT | CASSLSTGENTGELFF
- | TRBD2 | TRBJ2-1 | TRBV28 | TGTGCCAGCAAGACCGGGGGGGCCGATCATGAGCAGTTCTTC | CASKTGGADHEQFF
- | TRBD1 | TRBJ1-1 | TRBV6-5 | TGTGCCAGCAGTCTATCAGGGGGAACTGAAGCTTTCTTT | CASSLSGGTEAFF
once | TRBD2 | TRBJ2-1 | TRBV10-1 | TGCGCCAGCACCCCTAGCGGGAGCAATGAGCAGTTCTTC | CASTPSGSNEQFF